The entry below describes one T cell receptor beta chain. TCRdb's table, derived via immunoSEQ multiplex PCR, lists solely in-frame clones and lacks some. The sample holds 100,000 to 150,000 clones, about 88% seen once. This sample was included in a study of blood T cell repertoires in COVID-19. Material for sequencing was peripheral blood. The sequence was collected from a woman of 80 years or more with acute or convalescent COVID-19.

The CDR3: CASRLAENTGELFF. CDR3 coding DNA: TGTGCCAGCAGGCTAGCGGAGAACACCGGGGAGCTGTTTTTT. This chain uses TRBV9 with TRBJ2-2; 7 positions match TRBD2. This CDR3 has 14 amino acids. V lost 5 bases, J lost 1 base, and 2 bases stayed unmatched. CDR1 is SGDLS and CDR2 is YYNGEE in the germline V gene.